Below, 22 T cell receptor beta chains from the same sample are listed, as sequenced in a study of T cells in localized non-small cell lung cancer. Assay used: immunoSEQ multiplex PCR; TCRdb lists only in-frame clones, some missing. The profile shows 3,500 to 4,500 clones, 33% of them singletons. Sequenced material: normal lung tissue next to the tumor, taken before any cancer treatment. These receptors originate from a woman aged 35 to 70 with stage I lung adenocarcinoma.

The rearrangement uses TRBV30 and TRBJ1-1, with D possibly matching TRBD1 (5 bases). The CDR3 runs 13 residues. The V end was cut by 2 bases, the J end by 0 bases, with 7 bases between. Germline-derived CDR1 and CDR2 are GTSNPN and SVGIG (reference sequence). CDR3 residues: CAWSRGLNTEAFF. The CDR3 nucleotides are TGTGCCTGGAGTAGGGGATTGAACACTGAAGCTTTCTTT.

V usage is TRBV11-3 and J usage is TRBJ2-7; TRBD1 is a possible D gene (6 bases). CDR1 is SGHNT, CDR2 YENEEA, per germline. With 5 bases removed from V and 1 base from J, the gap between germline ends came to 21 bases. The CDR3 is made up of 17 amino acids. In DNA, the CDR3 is TGTGCCAGCAGCCTACCCCGGGACAACTCATGGTCCTACGAGCAGTACTTC. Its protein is CASSLPRDNSWSYEQYF.

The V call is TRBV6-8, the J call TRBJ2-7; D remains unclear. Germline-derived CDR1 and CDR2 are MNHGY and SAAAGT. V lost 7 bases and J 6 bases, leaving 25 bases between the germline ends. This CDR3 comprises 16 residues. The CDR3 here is CASTPAPRLGLLEQYF. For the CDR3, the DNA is TGTGCCAGCACCCCCGCCCCGCGGCTAGGATTGCTCGAGCAGTACTTC.

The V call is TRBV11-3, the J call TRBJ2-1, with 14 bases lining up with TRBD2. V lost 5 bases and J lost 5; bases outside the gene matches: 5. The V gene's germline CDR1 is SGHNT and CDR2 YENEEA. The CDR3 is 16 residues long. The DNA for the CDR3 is TGTGCCAGCAGCCCGATGACTAGCGGGAGGGACAATGAGCAGTTCTTC. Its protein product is CASSPMTSGRDNEQFF.

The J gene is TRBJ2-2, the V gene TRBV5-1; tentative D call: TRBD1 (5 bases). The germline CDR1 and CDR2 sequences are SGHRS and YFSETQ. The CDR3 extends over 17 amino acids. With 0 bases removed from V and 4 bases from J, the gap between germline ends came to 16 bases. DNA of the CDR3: TGCGCCAGCAGCTTGGCCGAGAGACGGCAGGGCACCGGGGAGCTGTTTTTT. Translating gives CASSLAERRQGTGELFF. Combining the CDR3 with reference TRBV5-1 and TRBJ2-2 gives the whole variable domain KAGVTQTPRYLIKTRGQQVTLSCSPISGHRSVSWYQQTPGQGLQFLFEYFSETQRNKGNFPGRFSGRQFSNSRSEMNVSTLELGDSALYLCASSLAERRQGTGELFFGEGSRLTVL.

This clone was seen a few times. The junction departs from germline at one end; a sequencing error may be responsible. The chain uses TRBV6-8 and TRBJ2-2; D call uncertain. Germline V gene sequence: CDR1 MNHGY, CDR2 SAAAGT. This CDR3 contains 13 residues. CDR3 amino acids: CAISVRNTGELFF. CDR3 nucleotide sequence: TGTGCCATCAGTGTGAGGAACACCGGGGAGCTGTTTTTT.

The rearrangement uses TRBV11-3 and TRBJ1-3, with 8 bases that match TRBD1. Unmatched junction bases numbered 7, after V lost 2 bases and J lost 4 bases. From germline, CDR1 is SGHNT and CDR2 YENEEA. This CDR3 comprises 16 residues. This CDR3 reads CASSLIRGDRGNTIYF. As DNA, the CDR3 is TGTGCCAGCAGCTTAATCCGAGGGGACAGGGGAAACACCATATATTTT.

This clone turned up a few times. The CDR3 nucleotides read TGTGCCAGCACCACCGGGGCCGGGGGCACCGGGGAGCTGTTTTTT. This gives the protein CASTTGAGGTGELFF. V and J are TRBV28 and TRBJ2-2; D is possibly TRBD2 (6 bases). The CDR3 length is 15 residues. The V gene's germline CDR1 is MDHEN and CDR2 SYDVKM. V was cut by 7 bases and J by 4 bases, with 16 bases left in between.

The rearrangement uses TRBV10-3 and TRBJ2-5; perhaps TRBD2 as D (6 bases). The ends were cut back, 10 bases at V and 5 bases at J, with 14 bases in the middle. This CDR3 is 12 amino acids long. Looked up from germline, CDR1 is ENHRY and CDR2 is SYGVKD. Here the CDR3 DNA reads TGTGCCAGCGGAGGGATTGACGAGACCCAGTACTTC. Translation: CASGGIDETQYF.

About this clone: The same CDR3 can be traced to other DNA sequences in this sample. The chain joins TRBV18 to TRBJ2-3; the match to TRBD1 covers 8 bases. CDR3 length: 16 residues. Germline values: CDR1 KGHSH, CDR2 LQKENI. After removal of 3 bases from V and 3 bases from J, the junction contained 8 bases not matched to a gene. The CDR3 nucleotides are TGTGCCAGCTCACCGACAGGGGTGGGAAGGACAGATACGCAGTATTTT. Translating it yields CASSPTGVGRTDTQYF.

The CDR3 DNA reads as TGTGCCAGCAGTGGGGGACAGGGAGACGACGAGCAGTACTTC. Protein: CASSGGQGDDEQYF. This chain joins TRBV28 and TRBJ2-7; TRBD1 aligns across 9 bases. Germline V gene lookup returns CDR1 MDHEN and CDR2 SYDVKM. The CDR3 consists of 14 residues. V trimming: 5 bases; J trimming: 5 bases; junction bases outside the gene matches: 7.

DNA for the CDR3: TGTGCCAGCTCTCCCAACCCCGCGGACTACGAGCAGTACTTC. This translates into CASSPNPADYEQYF. The rearrangement uses TRBV18 and TRBJ2-7, with unresolved D. Trimming stripped 6 bases from V and 3 bases from J, with 15 bases between. The CDR3 has 14 amino acids. Germline assignment: CDR1 KGHSH and CDR2 LQKENI.

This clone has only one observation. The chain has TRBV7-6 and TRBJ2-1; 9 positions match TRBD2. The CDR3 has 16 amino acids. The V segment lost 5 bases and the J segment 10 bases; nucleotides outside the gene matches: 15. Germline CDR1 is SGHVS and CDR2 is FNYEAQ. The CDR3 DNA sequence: TGTGCCAGCAGCCAAGATCTTCAGCGGGGGGCAGGGGAGCAGTTCTTC. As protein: CASSQDLQRGAGEQFF.

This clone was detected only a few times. The CDR3 bases are TGTGCCAGCAGCCCGGGCGGGGAAGCCAAAAACATTCAGTACTTC. It specifies CASSPGGEAKNIQYF. The chain joins TRBV11-3 to TRBJ2-4, with a possible D match to TRBD2 (6 bases). CDR1 is SGHNT, CDR2 YENEEA, per germline. This CDR3 spans 15 amino acids. V dropped 5 bases and J dropped 0 bases, with 11 bases sitting between them.

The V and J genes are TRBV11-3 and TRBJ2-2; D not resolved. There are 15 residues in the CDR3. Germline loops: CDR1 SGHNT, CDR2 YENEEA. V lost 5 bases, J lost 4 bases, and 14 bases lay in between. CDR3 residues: CASSPDERFTGELFF. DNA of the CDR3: TGTGCCAGCAGCCCGGACGAGCGTTTCACCGGGGAGCTGTTTTTT.

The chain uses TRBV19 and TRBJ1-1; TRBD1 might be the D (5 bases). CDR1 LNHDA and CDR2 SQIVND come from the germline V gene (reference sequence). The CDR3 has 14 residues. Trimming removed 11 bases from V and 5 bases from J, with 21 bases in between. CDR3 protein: CACSLVGAETEAFF. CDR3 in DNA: TGTGCCTGCAGTCTAGTAGGGGCCGAAACTGAAGCTTTCTTT.

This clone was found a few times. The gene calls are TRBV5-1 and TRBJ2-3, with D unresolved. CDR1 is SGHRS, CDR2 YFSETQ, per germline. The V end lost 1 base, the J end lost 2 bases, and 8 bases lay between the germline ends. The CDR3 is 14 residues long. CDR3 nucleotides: TGCGCCAGCAGCTTGTCGGCAGCCACAGATACGCAGTATTTT. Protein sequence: CASSLSAATDTQYF.

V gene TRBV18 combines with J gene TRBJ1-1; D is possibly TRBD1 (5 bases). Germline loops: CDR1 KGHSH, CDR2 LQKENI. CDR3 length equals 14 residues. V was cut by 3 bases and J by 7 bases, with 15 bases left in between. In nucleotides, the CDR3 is TGTGCCAGCTCACCTACCAGGTTCCAGGGTGAAGCTTTCTTT. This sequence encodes CASSPTRFQGEAFF.

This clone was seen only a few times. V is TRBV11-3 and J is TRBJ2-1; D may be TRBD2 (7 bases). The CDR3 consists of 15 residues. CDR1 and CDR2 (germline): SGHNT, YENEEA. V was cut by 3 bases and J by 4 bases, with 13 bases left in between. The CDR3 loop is CASSLIGGQYNEQFF. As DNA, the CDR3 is TGTGCCAGCAGCTTGATCGGGGGGCAATACAATGAGCAGTTCTTC.

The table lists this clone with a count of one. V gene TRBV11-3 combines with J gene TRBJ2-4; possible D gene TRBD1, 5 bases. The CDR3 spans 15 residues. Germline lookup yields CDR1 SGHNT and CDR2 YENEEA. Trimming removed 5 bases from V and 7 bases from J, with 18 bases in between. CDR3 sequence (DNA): TGTGCCAGCAGCCAGGACACGGCCTCCGTTAACATTCAGTACTTC. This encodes CASSQDTASVNIQYF.

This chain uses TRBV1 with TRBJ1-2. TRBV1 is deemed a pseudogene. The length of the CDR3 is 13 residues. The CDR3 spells CTRSRSTPYGYTF. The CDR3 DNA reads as TGCACCAGAAGCCGTTCAACCCCCTATGGCTACACCTTC.

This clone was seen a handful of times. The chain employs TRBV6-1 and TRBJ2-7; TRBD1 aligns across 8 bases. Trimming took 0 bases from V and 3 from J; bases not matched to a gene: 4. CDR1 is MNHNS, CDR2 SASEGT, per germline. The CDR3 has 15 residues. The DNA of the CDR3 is TGTGCCAGCAGTGAAGCGGCAGGGGGCTACTACGAGCAGTACTTC. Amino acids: CASSEAAGGYYEQYF.